The clone carrying this TCR beta chain has only one observation. Its antigen is not identified. At one end, the junction sequence differs from germline, possibly due to a read error. The length of the CDR3 is 14 residues. Germline V CDR1 and CDR2: SGHRS, YFSETQ. This record comes from a study of metastatic and nonmetastatic thyroid tumors. Study findings and constraints: Benign nodules were reported to have significantly lower TCR beta diversity than malignant thyroid tumors, in blood and tumor.

Using MiXCR, TCRdb reanalyzed the PCR reads. The sample includes fewer than 40,000 clones, over 14% of them seen just once. Among the patients, none had received any treatment before thyroid surgery. The sample was blood. The receptor comes from a male donor with papillary thyroid cancer or a benign thyroid nodule (not recorded which). Some clones in this sample may be carry-over from other donors' samples. The chain uses TRBV5-1 and TRBJ2-7, with 9 bases lining up with TRBD1. CDR3 residues: CASSHGGTGYGQYF. CDR3 DNA: TGCGCCAGCAGCCATGGCGGGACAGGGTACGGGCAGTACTTC.